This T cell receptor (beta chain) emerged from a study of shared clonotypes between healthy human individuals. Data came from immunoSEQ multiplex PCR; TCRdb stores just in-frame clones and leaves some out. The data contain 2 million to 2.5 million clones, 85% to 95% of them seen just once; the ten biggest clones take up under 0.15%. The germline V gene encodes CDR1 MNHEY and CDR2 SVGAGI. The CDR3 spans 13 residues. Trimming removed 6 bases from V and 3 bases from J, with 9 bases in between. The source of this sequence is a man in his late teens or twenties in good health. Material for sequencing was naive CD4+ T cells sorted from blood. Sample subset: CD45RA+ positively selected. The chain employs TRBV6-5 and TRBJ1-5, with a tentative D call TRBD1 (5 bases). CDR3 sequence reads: CASSPTVNQPQHF. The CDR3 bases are TGTGCCAGCAGCCCGACAGTCAATCAGCCCCAGCATTTT.